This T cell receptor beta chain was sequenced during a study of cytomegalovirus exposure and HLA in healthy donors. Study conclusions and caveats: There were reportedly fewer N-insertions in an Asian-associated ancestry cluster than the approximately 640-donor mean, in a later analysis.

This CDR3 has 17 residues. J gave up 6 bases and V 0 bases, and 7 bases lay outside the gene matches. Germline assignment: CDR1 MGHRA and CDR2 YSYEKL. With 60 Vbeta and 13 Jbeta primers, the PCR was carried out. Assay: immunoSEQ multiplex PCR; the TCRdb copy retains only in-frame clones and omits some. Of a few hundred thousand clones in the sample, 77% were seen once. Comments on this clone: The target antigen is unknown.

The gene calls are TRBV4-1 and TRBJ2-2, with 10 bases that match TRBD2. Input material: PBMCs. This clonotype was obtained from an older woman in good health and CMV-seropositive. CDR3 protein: CASSQDSLAGDPGELFF. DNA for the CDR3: TGCGCCAGCAGCCAAGATAGTCTAGCGGGAGATCCCGGGGAGCTGTTTTTT.